One sample yielded the 23 T cell receptor beta chains listed below, sequenced in a study of human T cells and chemical hapten exposure. TCRdb called the RACE reads again in MiXCR, with one record for every CDR3 protein. This table has some 38,000 distinct CDR3 sequences, about 7.6% appearing once. As to time point: pre-sensitization, week 0. Treatment reported: therapeutic diphenylcyclopropenone sensitization with weekly scalp DPC. This sample comprised whole blood, obtained in connection with sensitization to the hapten diphenylcyclopropenone (DPC). These receptors were taken from a woman aged 45-60 years with alopecia areata. Some clones in this sample may be carry-over from other donors' samples.

The chain carries TRBV4-2 and TRBJ2-3, with 8 bases that match TRBD2. There are 16 residues in the CDR3. J gave up 1 base and V 11 bases, and 14 bases lay outside the gene matches. The germline V gene has CDR1 LGHNA and CDR2 YNFKEQ. CDR3 loop: CASAGGGSGRTDTQYF. The CDR3 bases are TGTGCCTCGGCCGGGGGGGGGTCCGGTCGCACAGATACGCAGTATTTT.

This clonotype was detected many times. V is TRBV6-5 and J is TRBJ2-7; 7 bases fit TRBD1. This CDR3 contains 15 residues. V was pared by 5 bases and J by 0 bases, with 7 bases of the junction left unmatched. The germline V gene has CDR1 MNHEY and CDR2 SVGAGI. The CDR3 DNA sequence: TGTGCCAGCAGTCCCCAGGGGGTTTCCTCCTACGAGCAGTACTTC. Its protein product is CASSPQGVSSYEQYF.

This clonotype was picked up a small number of times. This rearrangement joins TRBV9 to TRBJ2-2; 8 bases match TRBD1. V lost 3 bases and J lost 2; bases outside the gene matches: 9. The CDR3 is made up of 17 amino acids. CDR1 is SGDLS, CDR2 YYNGEE, per germline. CDR3 protein: CASSALRTGSNTGELFF. The CDR3 DNA reads as TGTGCCAGCAGCGCCTTACGGACAGGGTCAAACACCGGGGAGCTGTTTTTT.

This clonotype was detected many times. This sequence joins TRBV7-9 and TRBJ2-7; 9 nucleotides line up with TRBD1. The CDR3 spans 14 residues. The germline V gene has CDR1 SEHNR and CDR2 FQNEAQ (reference sequence). The ends lost 5 bases at V and 5 bases at J; junction bases unmatched: 7. The CDR3 is CASSPRDRANEQYF. As DNA, the CDR3 is TGTGCCAGCAGCCCCCGGGACAGGGCCAACGAGCAGTACTTC.

This clonotype was recorded at least ten times. The gene calls are TRBV2 and TRBJ1-2; 9 positions agree with TRBD1. With 2 bases clipped from V and 5 bases from J, the junction kept 3 bases outside the gene matches. The CDR3 covers 14 residues. Germline loops: CDR1 SNHLY, CDR2 FYNNEI. CDR3: CASSEFGTGYGYTF. CDR3 DNA sequence: TGTGCCAGCAGTGAATTTGGGACAGGGTATGGCTACACCTTC.

This clonotype was recorded at least ten times. V and J are TRBV24-1 and TRBJ2-1; 9 bases match TRBD1. Germline loops: CDR1 KGHDR, CDR2 SFDVKD. The length of the CDR3 is 15 residues. Trimming removed 4 bases from V and 8 bases from J; junction bases left unmatched: 8. The DNA for the CDR3 is TGTGCCACCAGTGAGTGGACAGGGGTCTTGGATGAGCAGTTCTTC. It translates to CATSEWTGVLDEQFF.

This clonotype was observed at least ten times. This CDR3 reads CSAEPTSASSYNEQFF. The CDR3 DNA reads as TGCAGTGCCGAACCCACGTCCGCCAGCTCCTACAATGAGCAGTTCTTC. This chain uses TRBV20-1 with TRBJ2-1; D gene unclear. Trimming removed 6 bases at V and 0 bases at J, with 18 bases between. The CDR3 consists of 16 residues. Germline CDR1 is DFQATT and CDR2 is SNEGSKA (reference sequence).

Many counts were recorded for this clonotype. The chain employs TRBV29-1 and TRBJ2-5; no reliable D call. With 5 bases removed from V and 4 bases from J, the gap between germline ends came to 8 bases. The CDR3 totals 11 residues. Germline V lookup: CDR1 SQVTM, CDR2 ANQGSEA. CDR3 sequence: CSVNLGETQYF. CDR3 nucleotide sequence: TGCAGCGTTAATCTTGGAGAGACCCAGTACTTC.

This clonotype was observed at least ten times. This sequence joins TRBV7-8 and TRBJ2-5, with D possibly being TRBD1 (6 bases). The CDR3 totals 16 residues. V was clipped by 4 bases and J by 2 bases, with 17 bases between them. CDR1 and CDR2 from the germline V gene are SGHVS and FQNEAQ. DNA for the CDR3: TGTGCCAGCAGCTCGTCCCGAGACAGGATTCAAGAGACCCAGTACTTC. Its protein product is CASSSSRDRIQETQYF.

This clonotype was found many times. V gene TRBV29-1 combines with J gene TRBJ2-1; 9 positions agree with TRBD2. The junction had 9 bases not matched to a gene; V was cut back by 3 bases and J by 3 bases. The V gene's germline CDR1 is SQVTM and CDR2 ANQGSEA. The CDR3 is 16 residues long. The CDR3 bases are TGCAGCGTTGAGGGGCAAGGTAGCGGGGGCTACAATGAGCAGTTCTTC. Amino acids: CSVEGQGSGGYNEQFF.

The chain combines TRBV7-2 with TRBJ2-5; 10 bases line up with TRBD2. Unmatched junction bases numbered 2, after V lost 5 bases and J lost 2 bases. Germline V gives CDR1 SGHTA, CDR2 FQGNSA. This CDR3 has 14 residues. CDR3 sequence: CASSTSGMQETQYF. Written as DNA, the CDR3 is TGTGCCAGCAGCACTAGCGGGATGCAAGAGACCCAGTACTTC. The full variable domain, its missing parts supplied by reference TRBV7-2 and TRBJ2-5, is GAGVSQSPSNKVTEKGKDVELRCDPISGHTALYWYRQSLGQGLEFLIYFQGNSAPDKSGLPSDRFSAERTGGSVSTLTIQRTQQEDSAVYLCASSTSGMQETQYFGPGTRLLVL.

There are many counts of this clonotype. The chain links TRBV11-3 to TRBJ1-5; TRBD1 matches 10 bases. Germline V gives CDR1 SGHNT, CDR2 YENEEA. The V and J ends lost 3 bases and 8 bases, in that order; junction bases with no gene match: 16. The CDR3 extends over 18 amino acids. The CDR3 coding sequence is TGTGCCAGCAGCTTTTTCCGGGGCAAGGGACAGGGGTTGGAGCCCCAGCATTTT. Amino acids: CASSFFRGKGQGLEPQHF.

In its sample, this clonotype was seen many times. CDR3 residues: CASSPTLGYF. In DNA, the CDR3 is TGTGCCAGCAGTCCAACCCTGGGGTATTTT. The J gene is TRBJ2-3, the V gene TRBV6-6; D uncertain. The V end was cut by 5 bases, the J end by 14 bases, with 11 bases between. The germline CDR1 and CDR2 sequences are MNHNY and SVGAGI (reference sequence). The CDR3 is made up of 10 amino acids.

This clonotype occurred many times. The chain is built from TRBV11-2 and TRBJ2-7; no firm D call. Trimming left V 2 bases short and J 3 bases short, with 2 bases between. Per germline, CDR1 SGHAT and CDR2 FQNNGV. This CDR3 has 11 amino acids. The CDR3 loop is CASSLNYEQYF. The CDR3 DNA is TGTGCCAGCAGCTTAAACTACGAGCAGTACTTC. Full variable domain (outside the CDR3, taken from reference TRBV11-2 and TRBJ2-7): EAGVAQSPRYKIIEKRQSVAFWCNPISGHATLYWYQQILGQGPKLLIQFQNNGVVDDSQLPKDRFSAERLKGVDSTLKIQPAKLEDSAVYLCASSLNYEQYFGPGTRLTVT.

CDR3 in amino acids: CASRPTMRGQNIQYF. The DNA of the CDR3 is TGCGCCAGCAGACCGACTATGCGGGGCCAAAACATTCAGTACTTC. The chain couples TRBV5-1 to TRBJ2-4; TRBD2 is a possible D gene (6 bases). This CDR3 is 15 amino acids long. CDR1 is SGHRS, CDR2 YFSETQ, per germline. V was shortened by 5 bases and J by 5 bases, with 17 bases between the two germline ends.

This clonotype was found many times. V usage is TRBV4-3 and J usage is TRBJ2-6; D not resolved. There are 15 residues in the CDR3. CDR1 and CDR2 from the germline V gene are LGHNA and YSLEER. V was shortened by 1 base and J by 1 base, with 5 bases between the two germline ends. The CDR3 is CASSQVSSGANVLTF. In DNA form, the CDR3 reads TGCGCCAGCAGCCAAGTGAGTTCTGGGGCCAACGTCCTGACTTTC.

The sample holds many counts of this clonotype. This sequence joins TRBV4-2 and TRBJ2-7; 9 nucleotides line up with TRBD1. CDR1 is LGHNA and CDR2 is YNFKEQ in the germline V gene. Trimming at V came to 0 bases and at J to 1 base, leaving 10 bases not matched to a gene. The CDR3 has 18 residues. The CDR3 DNA reads as TGTGCCAGCAGCCAAGAACGGTCCGGGACAGGGTATTCCTACGAGCAGTACTTC. Encoded protein: CASSQERSGTGYSYEQYF.

The sample holds many counts of this clonotype. The gene calls are TRBV18 and TRBJ1-5; possible D gene TRBD1, 5 bases. The CDR3 runs to 13 residues. Germline V gene data show CDR1 as KGHSH and CDR2 as LQKENI. V dropped 4 bases and J dropped 3 bases, with 7 bases sitting between them. The CDR3 loop is CASSRGSNQPQHF. The CDR3 nucleotides read TGTGCCAGCTCACGGGGGTCCAATCAGCCCCAGCATTTT.

Remarks on this clonotype: This could be a read error, since a much larger clone is one nucleotide away. This rearrangement joins TRBV25-1 to TRBJ2-1, with D possibly called TRBD1 or TRBD2 (5 bases each). CDR1 and CDR2 (germline): MGHDK, SYGVNS. The CDR3 is made up of 15 amino acids. DNA for the CDR3: TGTGCCAGCAGTGAACCGGGACCCAGATACAATGAGCTGTTCTTC. Protein sequence: CASSEPGPRYNELFF.

This clonotype was observed at least ten times. V is TRBV27 and J is TRBJ2-7; D is possibly TRBD1 (6 bases). CDR1 and CDR2 from the germline V gene are MNHEY and SMNVEV (reference sequence). The CDR3 sequence is 14 residues long. V gave up 3 bases and J gave up 4 bases, with 13 bases separating them. Here the CDR3 reads CASSLQGKLYEQYF. The CDR3 nucleotides are TGTGCCAGCAGTTTGCAGGGGAAATTGTACGAGCAGTACTTC.

This clonotype was recorded at least ten times. The chain couples TRBV5-4 to TRBJ2-1, with a possible D match to TRBD1 (6 bases). The V gene's germline CDR1 is SGHNT and CDR2 YYREEE (reference sequence). The CDR3 contains 13 residues. Trimming took 0 bases from V and 9 from J, leaving 10 bases between them. The chain's CDR3 is CASSLDGGSEQFF. The CDR3 nucleotides read TGTGCCAGCAGCTTGGATGGGGGCAGTGAGCAGTTCTTC.

In this sample, this clonotype turned up many times. The J gene is TRBJ2-7, the V gene TRBV7-2, with D perhaps TRBD1 or TRBD2 (5 bases each). CDR3 size: 15 residues. The ends were cut back, 4 bases at V and 4 bases at J, with 17 bases in the middle. Germline V gene sequence: CDR1 SGHTA, CDR2 FQGNSA. This CDR3 is CASSWYPTGPYEQYF. The CDR3 DNA reads TGTGCCAGCAGCTGGTACCCGACGGGACCTTACGAGCAGTACTTC.

This clonotype was counted between two and nine times. This chain links TRBV7-2 with TRBJ2-3; a possible D gene is TRBD2 (6 bases). This CDR3 comprises 14 residues. From germline, CDR1 is SGHTA and CDR2 FQGNSA. V shed 2 bases and J shed 2 bases, with 8 bases lying between them. CDR3 sequence: CASSLLALTDTQYF. The DNA of the CDR3 is TGTGCCAGCAGCTTACTAGCGCTCACAGATACGCAGTATTTT.